This T cell receptor beta chain came from a study of T cell changes during pregnancy in multiple sclerosis. Clones were sequenced by immunoSEQ multiplex PCR, and TCRdb holds only the in-frame ones, with some missing. This sample has roughly 57,000 clones, with 90% found just once. This clone appeared a few times. The source of this sequence is a female donor with multiple sclerosis, enrolled in a pregnancy study. The input for sequencing was CD8+ T cells from peripheral blood mononuclear cells, taken before pregnancy.

The chain's CDR3 is CASSDGGTGNSPLHF. DNA of the CDR3: TGTGCCAGCAGCGATGGGGGGACGGGCAATTCACCCCTCCACTTT. The V and J genes are TRBV9 and TRBJ1-6; possibly TRBD1 for D (5 bases). The CDR3 length is 15 residues. Germline CDR1 reads SGDLS; CDR2 reads YYNGEE. V lost 3 bases and J lost 7, with 14 bases in between. The full variable domain, rest sourced from reference TRBV9 and TRBJ1-6, is DSGVTQTPKHLITATGQRVTLRCSPRSGDLSVYWYQQSLDQGLQFLIQYYNGEERAKGNILERFSAQQFPDLHSELNLSSLELGDSALYFCASSDGGTGNSPLHFGNGTRLTVT.